These T cell receptor beta chains were read from a single sample in a study of patients and donors after allogeneic stem cell transplantation. TCRdb ran MiXCR on the RT-PCR reads and lists one entry per CDR3 protein. The sample has about 160,000 distinct CDR3 sequences, 24% seen once; the top ten hold roughly 26%. Input material: blood, either unsorted or a sorted T cell fraction (not recorded which). These receptors all come from a human donor who was either an allogeneic HSCT recipient or a stem cell or donor lymphocyte infusion donor (not recorded which). It is not recorded whose cells these are; they may come from a transplant donor. The CDR3 runs from the conserved cysteine through the conserved F or W. D genes are given only for firm matches. Clone size is given for some rows only: seen once, a few or many times, or a class if the clone is expanded.

16	TRBD2	once	TRBV27	TRBJ2-3	TGTGCCAGCAGTCCCCTGCGGACTAGCGGAGTACATACGCAGTATTTT	CASSPLRTSGVHTQYF
14	TRBD1	few	TRBV7-2	TRBJ1-4	TGTGCCAGCAGCGAGGACAGGGGGGATGAAAAACTGTTTTTT	CASSEDRGDEKLFF
14	NA	many	TRBV20-1	TRBJ1-2	TGCAGTGCTACCCCGGCAGGGGCGAACTATGGCTACACCTTC	CSATPAGANYGYTF
14	NA	NA	TRBV12-3/TRBV12-4	TRBJ1-3	TGTGCCAGCAATCGGGGGGCCTCTGGAAACACCATATATTTT	CASNRGASGNTIYF
15	NA	NA	TRBV13	TRBJ2-7	TGTGCCAGCAGCTTAACATCACACCTGGTGGGGGAGCAGTACTTC	CASSLTSHLVGEQYF
17	NA	few	TRBV12-3/TRBV12-4	TRBJ2-3	TGTGCCAGCAGTTTAGGTTTTGCTTTGGAGGTCACAGATACGCAGTATTTT	CASSLGFALEVTDTQYF
16	NA	medium-sized	TRBV12-3/TRBV12-4	TRBJ1-3	TGTGCCAGCACCCAGGACCATGCACTTTCTGGAAACACCATATATTTT	CASTQDHALSGNTIYF
14	TRBD1	NA	TRBV7-3	TRBJ1-1	TGTGCCAGCAGCCCCCAGGCAGGGGGCACTGAAGCTTTCTTT	CASSPQAGGTEAFF
18	TRBD1	few	TRBV2	TRBJ1-1	TGTGCCAGCAGTGGGGATAGACAGGGGGCGACCATGAACACTGAAGCTTTCTTT	CASSGDRQGATMNTEAFF
15	TRBD2	few	TRBV6-5	TRBJ2-3	TGTGCCAGCAGGTCCCCGATAGCGGGAATAGATACGCAGTATTTT	CASRSPIAGIDTQYF
14	TRBD1	few	TRBV12-3/TRBV12-4	TRBJ1-4	TGTGCCAGCAGGCCGACAGGGGGGGATGAAAAACTGTTTTTT	CASRPTGGDEKLFF
11	NA	NA	TRBV19	TRBJ2-1	TGTGCCAGTCGCTATTACAATGAGCAGTTCTTC	CASRYYNEQFF
13	NA	NA	TRBV25-1	TRBJ1-1	TGTGCCAGCAGCGGCCCGGGGGTTGGGATGGCTTTCTTT	CASSGPGVGMAFF
16	TRBD1	few	TRBV7-9	TRBJ2-1	TGTGCCAGCAGCTCTTGGGGACAGGGAAAGGACAATGAGCAGTTCTTC	CASSSWGQGKDNEQFF
16	NA	NA	TRBV6-6	TRBJ1-5	TGTGCCAGCAGGGCTCAAGGGCCCCAGGGCGGTCAGCCCCAGCATTTT	CASRAQGPQGGQPQHF
15	TRBD2	NA	TRBV6-5	TRBJ2-3	TGTGCCAGCAGACGGGGCCGGCTAGCGGGAAATACGCAGTATTTT	CASRRGRLAGNTQYF
13	NA	few	TRBV12-3/TRBV12-4	TRBJ1-1	TGTGCCAGCAGTCCGCGCCGGTGGGGAGGGAGTTTCTTT	CASSPRRWGGSFF
12	NA	many	TRBV10-3	TRBJ1-2	TGTGCCATGATGGAAGTGAACTATGGCTACACCTTC	CAMMEVNYGYTF
13	NA	NA	TRBV27	TRBJ2-5	TGTGCCAGCAGTTTTCGATTCCAAGAGACCCAGTACTTC	CASSFRFQETQYF
12	NA	once	TRBV30	TRBJ2-2	TGTGCCTGGAGTGTAGCAGTCGGGGAGCTGTTTTTT	CAWSVAVGELFF
13	TRBD1	once	TRBV30	TRBJ2-1	TGTGCCTCCACAGGGGGCTTCGACAATGAGCAGTTCTTC	CASTGGFDNEQFF
16	NA	few	TRBV5-1	TRBJ1-1	TGCGCCAGCAGCTTGTCTTCGGGCATAATGAACACTGAAGCTTTCTTT	CASSLSSGIMNTEAFF
15	TRBD1	NA	TRBV3-1	TRBJ1-1	TGTGCCAGCAGCCGCAGGGGGGACCAGAACACTGAAGCTTTCTTT	CASSRRGDQNTEAFF
17	NA	few	TRBV6-2/TRBV6-3	TRBJ1-1	TGTGCCAGCAGTTACTCGACTCTTTTGTTGGGGAATACTGAAGCTTTCTTT	CASSYSTLLLGNTEAFF
14	NA	NA	TRBV20-1	TRBJ1-1	TGCAGTGCTAGAGATATAGGGATGAACACTGAAGCTTTCTTT	CSARDIGMNTEAFF
13	NA	few	TRBV20-1	TRBJ1-2	TGCAGTGCTAGACGGGACAAAGGACGTGGCTACACCTTC	CSARRDKGRGYTF
15	NA	few	TRBV7-8	TRBJ1-3	TGTGCCAGCAGCTCTGGGGGGGGCTCTGGAAACACCATATATTTT	CASSSGGGSGNTIYF
15	TRBD2	few	TRBV29-1	TRBJ2-7	TGCAGCGTTGATTTGCGGGGGGAACACTCCTACGAGCAGTACTTC	CSVDLRGEHSYEQYF
16	NA	NA	TRBV6-5	TRBJ2-5	TGTGCCAGCAGTTACTCGACCCGGGCGGCTAGTGGGACCCAGTACTTC	CASSYSTRAASGTQYF
15	TRBD1	NA	TRBV29-1	TRBJ1-1	TGCAGCGTTGGAGGGACAGGGTTGGCCTTGCCTGAAGCTTTCTTT	CSVGGTGLALPEAFF
14	NA	once	TRBV9	TRBJ2-5	TGTGCCAGCAGCGTCCACGGGGGCGGGGAGACCCAGTACTTC	CASSVHGGGETQYF
16	NA	NA	TRBV3-1	TRBJ2-2	TGTGCCAGCAGCCAATTGCCGGGAACAAGCCCCGGGGAGCTGTTTTTT	CASSQLPGTSPGELFF
17	TRBD2	NA	TRBV7-6	TRBJ2-3	TGTGCCAGCAGCTTCGGGCGGAGCGGGGGGGCCGGGGATACGCAGTATTTT	CASSFGRSGGAGDTQYF
14	TRBD1	NA	TRBV6-5	TRBJ2-3	TGTGCCAGCAGTTCGGGACAGGGGGTGGATACGCAGTATTTT	CASSSGQGVDTQYF